Each of the 30 T cell receptor beta chains below was sequenced from the same sample in a study of T cell changes during pregnancy in multiple sclerosis. Generated by immunoSEQ multiplex PCR, the TCRdb table keeps only in-frame clones and is missing some. The table shows more than 15,000 clones, with roughly 86% occurring only once. The source was CD8+ T cells from peripheral blood mononuclear cells, collected in the second trimester of pregnancy. These receptors came from a female donor in good health, enrolled as a control in a pregnancy study.

The chain recombines TRBV7-2 with TRBJ1-2; D gene unclear. The CDR3 covers 13 residues. The V gene's germline CDR1 is SGHTA and CDR2 FQGNSA. Trimming removed 5 bases from V and 3 bases from J, with 10 bases in between. The CDR3 DNA reads as TGTGCCAGCAGCGAACCCCCAGACTATGGCTACACCTTC. Amino acids: CASSEPPDYGYTF.

The genes are TRBV6-5 and TRBJ1-6; D call uncertain. Germline V gene lookup returns CDR1 MNHEY and CDR2 SVGAGI. The V end lost 0 bases, the J end lost 4 bases, and 7 bases lay between the germline ends. The CDR3 extends over 15 amino acids. This CDR3 is CASSYSPGYNSPLHF. The CDR3 DNA follows: TGTGCCAGCAGTTACTCCCCAGGTTATAATTCACCCCTCCACTTT.

The chain uses TRBV19 and TRBJ2-7; TRBD1 aligns across 9 bases. This CDR3 has 15 residues. Germline CDR1 is LNHDA and CDR2 is SQIVND (reference sequence). The junction had 11 bases not matched to a gene; V was cut back by 5 bases and J by 6 bases. For the CDR3, the DNA is TGTGCCAGTAGTCAAGTTCCGGGACAGGGTAGCGAGCAGTACTTC. Protein: CASSQVPGQGSEQYF.

The J gene is TRBJ1-3, the V gene TRBV11-2; TRBD1 matches at 7 bases. Germline CDR1 SGHAT, CDR2 FQNNGV. The CDR3 is 15 amino acids. The J segment lost 3 bases and the V segment lost 3 bases, leaving 5 bases of the junction unmatched. DNA of the CDR3: TGTGCCAGCAGCTTTATAACAGGGGTTGGAAACACCATATATTTT. It encodes CASSFITGVGNTIYF.

The chain joins TRBV11-2 to TRBJ2-2, with 11 bases lining up with TRBD2. CDR3 length: 14 amino acids. V lost 4 bases to trimming and J lost 7 bases; unmatched junction nucleotides: 2. Germline V gene data show CDR1 as SGHAT and CDR2 as FQNNGV. The CDR3 region is CASSYTSGGGELFF. DNA for the CDR3: TGTGCCAGCAGCTATACTAGCGGGGGCGGGGAGCTGTTTTTT.

The gene calls are TRBV15 and TRBJ1-2; 12 nucleotides match TRBD1. CDR1 LNHNV and CDR2 YYDKDF come from the germline V gene (reference sequence). Trimming at V came to 4 bases and at J to 9 bases, leaving 6 bases not matched to a gene. This CDR3 is built from 14 residues. CDR3 nucleotide sequence: TGTGCCACCAGCACCACGGGACAGGGGGCGAGCTACACCTTC. This translates into CATSTTGQGASYTF. The entire variable domain, with the rest obtained from reference TRBV15 and TRBJ1-2, is as follows: DAMVIQNPRYQVTQFGKPVTLSCSQTLNHNVMYWYQQKSSQAPKLLFHYYDKDFNNEADTPDNFQSRRPNTSFCFLDIRSPGLGDTAMYLCATSTTGQGASYTFGSGTRLTVV.

This chain uses TRBV13 with TRBJ2-7, with D possibly TRBD2 on 6 matching bases. Germline loops: CDR1 PRHDT, CDR2 FYEKMQ (reference sequence). The CDR3 has 12 amino acids. Trimming shortened V by 2 bases and J by 7 bases, and 9 bases separated the two germline ends. The CDR3 sequence is CASSLFGGEQYF. The CDR3 region has the DNA TGTGCCAGCAGCTTATTTGGAGGGGAGCAGTACTTC.

The chain carries TRBV19 and TRBJ1-1; 8 bases fit TRBD1. V dropped 7 bases and J dropped 2; count of bases not matched to a gene: 6. Germline V gives CDR1 LNHDA, CDR2 SQIVND (reference sequence). The CDR3 is 14 amino acids. The CDR3 region has the DNA TGTGCCAGTACCCCCGGGACAGGCAACACTGAAGCTTTCTTT. Translated, it gives CASTPGTGNTEAFF.

This chain uses TRBV13 with TRBJ2-1; 11 bases align to TRBD1. V dropped 5 bases and J dropped 10; count of bases not matched to a gene: 13. Germline V lookup: CDR1 PRHDT, CDR2 FYEKMQ (reference sequence). The CDR3 length is 16 residues. The CDR3 reads CASSTRTGGTPSEQFF. For the CDR3, the DNA is TGTGCCAGCAGCACCCGGACAGGGGGCACCCCCTCGGAGCAGTTCTTC.

The chain has TRBV6-5 and TRBJ1-1; a possible D gene is TRBD1 (6 bases). With 4 bases removed from V and 0 bases from J, the gap between germline ends came to 12 bases. CDR1 and CDR2 (germline): MNHEY, SVGAGI. The CDR3 totals 15 residues. The CDR3 nucleotides read TGTGCCAGCAGTTCGGGGGGGCCTTTGAACACTGAAGCTTTCTTT. It is translated as CASSSGGPLNTEAFF.

This chain joins TRBV5-1 and TRBJ2-2; D gene ambiguous. This CDR3 is 12 amino acids long. Germline V CDR1 and CDR2: SGHRS, YFSETQ. V dropped 2 bases and J dropped 6 bases, with 5 bases sitting between them. The CDR3, as DNA: TGCGCCAGCAGCTTTAGCTCCGGGGAGCTGTTTTTT. Amino acids: CASSFSSGELFF. The full variable domain, in which reference TRBV5-1 and TRBJ2-2 provide the parts outside the CDR3, is KAGVTQTPRYLIKTRGQQVTLSCSPISGHRSVSWYQQTPGQGLQFLFEYFSETQRNKGNFPGRFSGRQFSNSRSEMNVSTLELGDSALYLCASSFSSGELFFGEGSRLTVL.

This rearrangement joins TRBV7-2 to TRBJ1-4; 7 nucleotides line up with TRBD1. Germline CDR1 SGHTA, CDR2 FQGNSA. After removal of 5 bases from V and 7 bases from J, the junction contained 10 bases not matched to a gene. The length of the CDR3 is 15 residues. The CDR3: CASSPGGMNGEKLFF. The CDR3 nucleotides read TGTGCCAGCAGCCCAGGGGGGATGAACGGTGAAAAACTGTTTTTT.

The chain is built from TRBV4-2 and TRBJ2-7; TRBD1 aligns across 8 bases. J gave up 3 bases and V 7 bases, and 8 bases lay outside the gene matches. CDR1 and CDR2 from the germline V gene are LGHNA and YNFKEQ. This CDR3 spans 14 amino acids. DNA for the CDR3: TGTGCCAGCACCTCTGGACAGGGTATCTACGAGCAGTACTTC. It yields the protein CASTSGQGIYEQYF.

In its sample, this clone ranks as medium-sized. V usage is TRBV7-3 and J usage is TRBJ2-3; 7 positions match TRBD2. The V gene end was trimmed by 3 bases and the J gene end by 3 bases; junction bases not matched to a gene: 9. The germline CDR1 and CDR2 sequences are SGHTA and FQGTGA. The CDR3 covers 16 residues. The DNA for the CDR3 is TGTGCCAGCAGCTTTTGGTCGTCGGGGGGAACAGATACGCAGTATTTT. Its translation is CASSFWSSGGTDTQYF.

The chain couples TRBV5-1 to TRBJ2-3, with 8 bases fitting TRBD1. V was clipped by 3 bases and J by 4 bases; unmatched bases: 16. Germline values: CDR1 SGHRS, CDR2 YFSETQ. The CDR3 is 18 amino acids. Here the CDR3 reads CASSSPEQGGYWPDTQYF. CDR3 nucleotides: TGCGCCAGCAGCTCGCCCGAACAGGGGGGTTACTGGCCAGATACGCAGTATTTT.

This clone was detected only once. Here the CDR3 DNA reads TGTGCCAGCAGCCAGGGGGCAGGGAAACTGATTTTTTCAGCTTTCTTT. It codes for CASSQGAGKLIFSAFF. The V and J genes are TRBV5-4 and TRBJ1-1; 8 nucleotides match TRBD1. In germline, CDR1 is SGHNT, CDR2 YYREEE (reference sequence). The CDR3 contains 16 residues. V lost 4 bases, J lost 10 bases, and 18 bases stayed unmatched.

The chain carries TRBV7-3 and TRBJ2-1; perhaps TRBD2 as D (6 bases). The V end lost 3 bases, the J end lost 9 bases, and 9 bases lay between the germline ends. Germline V gene lookup returns CDR1 SGHTA and CDR2 FQGTGA. The CDR3 contains 12 residues. The CDR3 nucleotides read TGTGCCAGCAGCTTTGGAGGGCGTGAGCAGTTCTTC. Translation gives CASSFGGREQFF.

This clone was detected once. This chain links TRBV25-1 with TRBJ2-2, with 8 nucleotides matching TRBD1. Germline V gene data show CDR1 as MGHDK and CDR2 as SYGVNS. The CDR3 runs to 14 residues. Unmatched junction bases numbered 6, after V lost 6 bases and J lost 6 bases. The CDR3 nucleotides read TGTGCCAGCAGCTGGACAGGGAGGTCCGGGGAGCTGTTTTTT. Its protein is CASSWTGRSGELFF. Based on the CDR3 plus reference TRBV25-1 and TRBJ2-2, the full variable domain is EADIYQTPRYLVIGTGKKITLECSQTMGHDKMYWYQQDPGMELHLIHYSYGVNSTEKGDLSSESTVSRIRTEHFPLTLESARPSHTSQYLCASSWTGRSGELFFGEGSRLTVL.

The rearrangement joins TRBV5-4 to TRBJ1-2; D is perhaps TRBD1 (6 bases). The ends were cut back, 5 bases at V and 2 bases at J, with 16 bases in the middle. CDR1 SGHNT and CDR2 YYREEE come from the germline V gene (reference sequence). The CDR3 contains 15 residues. The CDR3 spells CASRSSGARNYGYTF. CDR3 DNA sequence: TGTGCCAGCAGGTCCTCAGGGGCGCGCAACTATGGCTACACCTTC. Combining the CDR3 with reference TRBV5-4 and TRBJ1-2 gives the whole variable domain ETGVTQSPTHLIKTRGQQVTLRCSSQSGHNTVSWYQQALGQGPQFIFQYYREEENGRGNFPPRFSGLQFPNYSSELNVNALELDDSALYLCASRSSGARNYGYTFGSGTRLTVV.

The chain is built from TRBV20-1 and TRBJ2-7; a possible D gene is TRBD2 (6 bases). The germline V gene has CDR1 DFQATT and CDR2 SNEGSKA (reference sequence). Trimming stripped 4 bases from V and 4 bases from J, with 8 bases between. This CDR3 spans 11 amino acids. Here the CDR3 reads CSAKEGYEQYF. CDR3 sequence (DNA): TGCAGTGCTAAGGAGGGGTACGAGCAGTACTTC.

This rearrangement joins TRBV13 to TRBJ2-7; D is possibly TRBD1 (5 bases). Germline V gene sequence: CDR1 PRHDT, CDR2 FYEKMQ (reference sequence). This CDR3 spans 12 amino acids. The ends were cut back, 5 bases at V and 3 bases at J, with 8 bases in the middle. CDR3 DNA: TGTGCCAGCAGCGCAGACAGCTACGAGCAGTACTTC. It codes for CASSADSYEQYF. Full variable domain (rest looked up from reference TRBV13 and TRBJ2-7): AAGVIQSPRHLIKEKRETATLKCYPIPRHDTVYWYQQGPGQDPQFLISFYEKMQSDKGSIPDRFSAQQFSDYHSELNMSSLELGDSALYFCASSADSYEQYFGPGTRLTVT.

The chain combines TRBV9 with TRBJ1-2; TRBD1 matches at 8 bases. The CDR3 covers 13 residues. V lost 7 bases, J lost 7 bases, and 9 bases stayed unmatched. Germline values: CDR1 SGDLS, CDR2 YYNGEE. As DNA, the CDR3 is TGTGCCAGCGGAGGGTCCAGGGGGCCTGGCTACACCTTC. Residues: CASGGSRGPGYTF.

The gene calls are TRBV27 and TRBJ2-1; D remains unclear. V lost 3 bases to trimming and J lost 7 bases, with 7 bases between them. The CDR3 length is 12 residues. Germline V gives CDR1 MNHEY, CDR2 SMNVEV (reference sequence). The CDR3 DNA reads TGTGCCAGCAGTTTTCGAGCAAATGAGCAGTTCTTC. It codes for CASSFRANEQFF.

The rearrangement links TRBV2 to TRBJ1-6, with 9 nucleotides matching TRBD1. This CDR3 is built from 17 residues. Per germline, CDR1 SNHLY and CDR2 FYNNEI. With 1 base clipped from V and 11 bases from J, the junction kept 12 bases outside the gene matches. CDR3 in amino acids: CASSEGEGGQGGPPLHF. The CDR3, as DNA: TGTGCCAGCAGTGAAGGAGAGGGGGGACAGGGTGGCCCACCCCTCCACTTT.

This clone turned up a few times. The chain is built from TRBV18 and TRBJ1-1; no clear D gene. This CDR3 region has 13 residues. The germline CDR1 and CDR2 sequences are KGHSH and LQKENI. The germline V and J ends were trimmed by 6 bases and 0 bases, with 8 bases remaining between them. The CDR3 nucleotides read TGTGCCAGCTCTCCTATCATGAACACTGAAGCTTTCTTT. Translated, it gives CASSPIMNTEAFF.

This clone was counted only a few times. This chain joins TRBV28 and TRBJ2-3; D is perhaps TRBD1 (6 bases). This CDR3 spans 15 amino acids. The ends were cut back, 3 bases at V and 0 bases at J, with 10 bases in the middle. The germline V gene has CDR1 MDHEN and CDR2 SYDVKM. This CDR3 reads CASSLEDSSTDTQYF. The CDR3 DNA reads TGTGCCAGCAGTTTGGAGGACAGTAGCACAGATACGCAGTATTTT.

The table lists this clone with a count of one. V is TRBV2 and J is TRBJ2-1; perhaps TRBD2 as D (6 bases). Germline CDR1 reads SNHLY; CDR2 reads FYNNEI. The V and J ends lost 0 bases and 9 bases respectively, with 12 bases between them. CDR3 length: 14 amino acids. For the CDR3, the DNA is TGTGCCAGCAGTGAAGCGGGGTTCGGGGGTGAGCAGTTCTTC. Translation gives CASSEAGFGGEQFF.

The V call is TRBV27, the J call TRBJ2-7, with 9 bases matching TRBD1. Germline CDR1 MNHEY, CDR2 SMNVEV (reference sequence). V gave up 6 bases and J gave up 7 bases; unmatched junction bases: 10. The CDR3 covers 14 residues. CDR3 DNA: TGTGCCAGCAGCCCCGGGACAGGGATGTGGGAGCAGTACTTC. As protein: CASSPGTGMWEQYF.

This clone was observed once. The J gene is TRBJ2-1, the V gene TRBV4-3; 7 bases line up with TRBD1. This CDR3 is 14 amino acids long. Germline V CDR1 and CDR2: LGHNA, YSLEER. V lost 1 base and J lost 7; bases outside the gene matches: 4. The CDR3 DNA is TGCGCCAGCAGCCAAGGAGGGGGCCCAAATGAGCAGTTCTTC. Translating it yields CASSQGGGPNEQFF.

The J gene is TRBJ2-2, the V gene TRBV5-1; 9 positions agree with TRBD1. Trimming at V came to 2 bases and at J to 1 base, leaving 3 bases not matched to a gene. Germline V gives CDR1 SGHRS, CDR2 YFSETQ. The CDR3 spans 16 residues. The CDR3 spells CASSFRTGVNTGELFF. In DNA, the CDR3 is TGCGCCAGCAGCTTTAGGACAGGGGTGAACACCGGGGAGCTGTTTTTT.